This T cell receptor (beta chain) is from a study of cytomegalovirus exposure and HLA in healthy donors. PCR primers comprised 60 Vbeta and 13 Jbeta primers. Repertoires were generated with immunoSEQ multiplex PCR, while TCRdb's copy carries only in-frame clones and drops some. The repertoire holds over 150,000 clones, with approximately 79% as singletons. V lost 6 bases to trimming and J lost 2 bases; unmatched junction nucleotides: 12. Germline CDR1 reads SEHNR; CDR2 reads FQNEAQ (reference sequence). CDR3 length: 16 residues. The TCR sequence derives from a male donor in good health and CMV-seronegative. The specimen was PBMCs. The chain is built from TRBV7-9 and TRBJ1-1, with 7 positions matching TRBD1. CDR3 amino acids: CASRKDRVGTNTEAFF. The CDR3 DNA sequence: TGTGCCAGCAGGAAAGACAGGGTTGGGACCAACACTGAAGCTTTCTTT. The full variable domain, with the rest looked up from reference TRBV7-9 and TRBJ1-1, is DTGVSQNPRHKITKRGQNVTFRCDPISEHNRLYWYRQTLGQGPEFLTYFQNEAQLEKSRLLSDRFSAERPKGSFSTLEIQRTEQGDSAMYLCASRKDRVGTNTEAFFGQGTRLTVV.